This is a list of T cell receptor beta chains from one sample in a study of blood T cell repertoires in COVID-19. Clones were read by immunoSEQ multiplex PCR, and TCRdb kept only the in-frame ones, dropping some. The repertoire holds 50,000 to 75,000 clones, 79% seen once, with 3.5% in the top ten. The sample consisted of peripheral blood. The receptors were sampled from a man aged 60 to 75 with acute or convalescent COVID-19. Each CDR3 is given with its conserved first and last residue. Each record gives: J gene, D gene, clone size, V gene, CDR3 protein, CDR3 DNA. A D gene is named only where the DNA matches it firmly. The size field is filled for only some rows; it gives once, few, many or a size class.

>TRBJ2-5|TRBD2|NA|TRBV20-1
CSGGSWETQYF
TGCAGTGGCGGGAGCTGGGAGACCCAGTACTTC
>TRBJ1-6|TRBD1|NA|TRBV9
CASSGQGADSPLHF
TGTGCCAGCAGCGGACAGGGGGCTGATTCACCCCTCCACTTT
>TRBJ1-1|NA|NA|TRBV13
CASSSGGGKLPGTEAFF
TGTGCCAGCAGCTCCGGGGGGGGCAAACTCCCGGGCACTGAAGCTTTCTTT
>TRBJ1-2|TRBD1|NA|TRBV7-6
CASSPGTGANYGYTF
TGTGCCAGCAGCCCCGGGACAGGGGCGAACTATGGCTACACCTTC
>TRBJ2-7|TRBD1|once|TRBV28
CASSFPWTGGYEQYF
TGTGCCAGCAGTTTTCCCTGGACAGGGGGCTACGAGCAGTACTTC
>TRBJ1-4|NA|few|TRBV11-2
CASSLDGQGNEKLFF
TGTGCCAGCAGCTTAGATGGCCAGGGTAATGAAAAACTGTTTTTT
>TRBJ2-3|TRBD2|NA|TRBV5-4
CASSSKREQSDTQYF
TGTGCCAGCAGTTCGAAGCGGGAACAATCAGATACGCAGTATTTT
>TRBJ2-3|TRBD2|NA|TRBV5-4
CASRAGTSGVLRQYF
TGTGCCAGCAGGGCCGGGACTAGCGGGGTCTTACGGCAGTATTTT
>TRBJ2-3|TRBD1|NA|TRBV6-2/TRBV6-3
CASSILPGTGADTQYF
TGTGCCAGCAGTATCCTGCCCGGGACAGGGGCAGATACGCAGTATTTT
>TRBJ2-2|TRBD2|NA|TRBV7-2
CASSGLAGGPGELFF
TGTGCCAGCAGCGGGCTAGCGGGAGGTCCCGGGGAGCTGTTTTTT
>TRBJ2-7|TRBD1|medium-sized|TRBV19
CASSLGQPGDEQYF
TGTGCCAGTAGTCTGGGACAGCCAGGCGACGAGCAGTACTTC
>TRBJ2-7|TRBD2|few|TRBV28
CASSLILAGVREQYF
TGTGCCAGCAGTTTAATACTAGCGGGAGTGCGGGAGCAGTACTTC
>TRBJ1-2|TRBD1|NA|TRBV7-2
CASSPPWTGRVGGYTF
TGTGCCAGCAGCCCACCGTGGACAGGTCGGGTCGGGGGCTACACCTTC
>TRBJ2-3|NA|NA|TRBV5-6
CASTRLGVRTDTQYF
TGTGCCAGCACTAGGCTCGGGGTCCGCACAGATACGCAGTATTTT
>TRBJ2-3|NA|NA|TRBV28
CASSLLPGRTDTQYF
TGTGCCAGCAGTTTACTCCCGGGTCGCACAGATACGCAGTATTTT
>TRBJ2-4|NA|NA|TRBV19
CASSIAGRGNIQYF
TGTGCCAGTAGTATAGCGGGCAGGGGAAACATTCAGTACTTC
>TRBJ2-5|NA|NA|TRBV30
CAWTSVTETQYF
TGTGCCTGGACCAGCGTTACGGAGACCCAGTACTTC
>TRBJ1-2|NA|NA|TRBV28
CASLRGANYGYTF
TGTGCCAGCCTTCGGGGGGCGAACTATGGCTACACCTTC
>TRBJ2-3|TRBD2|few|TRBV27
CASSPGLAGVTDTQYF
TGTGCCAGCAGTCCCGGACTAGCGGGAGTTACAGATACGCAGTATTTT